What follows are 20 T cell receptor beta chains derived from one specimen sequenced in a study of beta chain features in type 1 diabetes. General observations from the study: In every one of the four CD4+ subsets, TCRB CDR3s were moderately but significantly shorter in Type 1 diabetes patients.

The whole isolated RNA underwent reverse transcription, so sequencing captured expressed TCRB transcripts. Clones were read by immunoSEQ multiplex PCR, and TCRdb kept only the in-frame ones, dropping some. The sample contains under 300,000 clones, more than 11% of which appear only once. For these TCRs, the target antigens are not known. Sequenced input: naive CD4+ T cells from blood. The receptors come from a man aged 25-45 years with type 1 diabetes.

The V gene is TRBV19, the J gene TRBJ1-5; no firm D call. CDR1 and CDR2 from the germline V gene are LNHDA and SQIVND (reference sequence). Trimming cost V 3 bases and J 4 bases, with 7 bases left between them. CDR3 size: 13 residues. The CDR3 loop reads CASSINGNQPQHF. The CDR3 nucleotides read TGTGCCAGTAGTATTAACGGTAATCAGCCCCAGCATTTT.

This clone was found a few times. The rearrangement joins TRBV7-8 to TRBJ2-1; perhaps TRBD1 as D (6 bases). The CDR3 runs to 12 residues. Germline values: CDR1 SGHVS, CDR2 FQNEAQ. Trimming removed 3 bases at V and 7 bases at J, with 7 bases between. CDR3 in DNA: TGTGCCAGCAGCTTCGGGACAAATGAGCAGTTCTTC. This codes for CASSFGTNEQFF. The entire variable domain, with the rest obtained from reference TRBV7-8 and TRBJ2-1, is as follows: GAGVSQSPRYKVAKRGQDVALRCDPISGHVSLFWYQQALGQGPEFLTYFQNEAQLDKSGLPSDRFFAERPEGSVSTLKIQRTQQEDSAVYLCASSFGTNEQFFGPGTRLTVL.

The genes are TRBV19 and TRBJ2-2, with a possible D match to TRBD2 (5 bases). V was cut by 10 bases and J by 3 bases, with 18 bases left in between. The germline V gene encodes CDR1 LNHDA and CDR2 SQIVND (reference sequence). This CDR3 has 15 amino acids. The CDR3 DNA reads TGTGCCACAAGGAGGCAGGACGTTCACACCGGGGAGCTGTTTTTT. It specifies CATRRQDVHTGELFF. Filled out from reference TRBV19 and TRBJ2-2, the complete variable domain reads DGGITQSPKYLFRKEGQNVTLSCEQNLNHDAMYWYRQDPGQGLRLIYYSQIVNDFQKGDIAEGYSVSREKKESFPLTVTSAQKNPTAFYLCATRRQDVHTGELFFGEGSRLTVL.

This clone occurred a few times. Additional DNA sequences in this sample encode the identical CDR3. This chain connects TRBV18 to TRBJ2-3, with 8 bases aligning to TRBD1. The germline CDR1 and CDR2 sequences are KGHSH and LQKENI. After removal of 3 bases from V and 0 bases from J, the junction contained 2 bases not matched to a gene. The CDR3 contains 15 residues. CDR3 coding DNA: TGTGCCAGCTCACCGGACAGGGCGAGCACAGATACGCAGTATTTT. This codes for CASSPDRASTDTQYF.

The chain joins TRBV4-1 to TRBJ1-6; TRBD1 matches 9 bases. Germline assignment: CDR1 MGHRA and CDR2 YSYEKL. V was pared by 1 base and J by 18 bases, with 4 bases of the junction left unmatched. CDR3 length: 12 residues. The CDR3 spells CASSQAGTGHHF. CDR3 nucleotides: TGCGCCAGCAGCCAAGCCGGGACAGGGCACCACTTT.

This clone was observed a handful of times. The CDR3 reads CASSQGLPPETQYF. For the CDR3, the DNA is TGTGCCAGCTCACAGGGACTCCCCCCGGAGACCCAGTACTTC. The chain employs TRBV18 and TRBJ2-5; TRBD2 might be the D (6 bases). CDR1 and CDR2 (germline): KGHSH, LQKENI. The ends were cut back, 4 bases at V and 5 bases at J, with 14 bases in the middle. The CDR3 runs 14 residues.

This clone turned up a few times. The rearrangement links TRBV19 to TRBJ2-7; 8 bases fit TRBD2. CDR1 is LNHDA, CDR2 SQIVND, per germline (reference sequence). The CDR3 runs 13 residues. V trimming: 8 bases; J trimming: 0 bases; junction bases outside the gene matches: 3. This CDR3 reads CASGGGLSYEQYF. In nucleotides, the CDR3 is TGTGCCAGTGGCGGGGGGCTCTCCTACGAGCAGTACTTC.

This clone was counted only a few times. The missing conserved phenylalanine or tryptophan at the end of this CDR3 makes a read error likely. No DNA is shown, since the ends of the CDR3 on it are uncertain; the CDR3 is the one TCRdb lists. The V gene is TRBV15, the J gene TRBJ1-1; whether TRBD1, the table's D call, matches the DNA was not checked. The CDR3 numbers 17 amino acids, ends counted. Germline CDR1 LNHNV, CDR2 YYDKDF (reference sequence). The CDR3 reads CATSRASGTGAFETQII.

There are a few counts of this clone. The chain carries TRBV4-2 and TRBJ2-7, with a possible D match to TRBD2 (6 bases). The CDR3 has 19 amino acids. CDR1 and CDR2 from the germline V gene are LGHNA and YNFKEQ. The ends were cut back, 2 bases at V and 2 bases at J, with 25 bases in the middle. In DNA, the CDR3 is TGTGCCAGCAGCCAACTCCTCCCGGGGGAAAACCATTCAACCTACGAGCAGTACTTC. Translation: CASSQLLPGENHSTYEQYF.

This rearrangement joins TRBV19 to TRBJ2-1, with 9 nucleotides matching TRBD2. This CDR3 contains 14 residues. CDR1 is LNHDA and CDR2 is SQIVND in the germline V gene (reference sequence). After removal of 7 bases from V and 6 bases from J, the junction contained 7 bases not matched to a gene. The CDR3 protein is CASTQTSGINEQFF. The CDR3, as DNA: TGTGCCAGTACCCAGACTAGCGGAATCAATGAGCAGTTCTTC.

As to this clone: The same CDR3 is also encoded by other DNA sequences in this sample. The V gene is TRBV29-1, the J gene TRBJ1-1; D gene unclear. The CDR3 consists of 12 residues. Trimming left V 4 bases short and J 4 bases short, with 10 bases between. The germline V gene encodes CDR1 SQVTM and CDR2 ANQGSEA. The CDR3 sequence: CSVGVAGTEAFF. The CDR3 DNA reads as TGCAGCGTTGGGGTGGCGGGCACTGAAGCTTTCTTT.

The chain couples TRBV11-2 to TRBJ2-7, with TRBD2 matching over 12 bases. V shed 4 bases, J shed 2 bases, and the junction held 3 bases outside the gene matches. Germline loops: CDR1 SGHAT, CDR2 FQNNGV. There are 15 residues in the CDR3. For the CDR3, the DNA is TGTGCCAGCAGCTCCGCTAGCGGGGGGGCCTACGAGCAGTACTTC. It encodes CASSSASGGAYEQYF. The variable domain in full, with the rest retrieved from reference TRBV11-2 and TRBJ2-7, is EAGVAQSPRYKIIEKRQSVAFWCNPISGHATLYWYQQILGQGPKLLIQFQNNGVVDDSQLPKDRFSAERLKGVDSTLKIQPAKLEDSAVYLCASSSASGGAYEQYFGPGTRLTVT.

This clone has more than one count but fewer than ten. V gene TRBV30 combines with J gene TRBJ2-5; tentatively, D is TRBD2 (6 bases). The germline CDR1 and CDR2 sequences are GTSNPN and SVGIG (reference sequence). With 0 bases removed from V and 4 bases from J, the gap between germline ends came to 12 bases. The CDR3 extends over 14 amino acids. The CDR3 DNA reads TGTGCCTGGAGTGTAGGGCCTAGCGTAGAGACCCAGTACTTC. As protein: CAWSVGPSVETQYF.

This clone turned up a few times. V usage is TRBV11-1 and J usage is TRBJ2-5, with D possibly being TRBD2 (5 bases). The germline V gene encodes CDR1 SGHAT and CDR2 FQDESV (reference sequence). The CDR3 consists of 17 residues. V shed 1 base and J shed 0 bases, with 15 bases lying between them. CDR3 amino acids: CASSLGVPGIHQETQYF. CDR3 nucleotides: TGTGCCAGCAGCTTAGGAGTGCCCGGGATACACCAAGAGACCCAGTACTTC.

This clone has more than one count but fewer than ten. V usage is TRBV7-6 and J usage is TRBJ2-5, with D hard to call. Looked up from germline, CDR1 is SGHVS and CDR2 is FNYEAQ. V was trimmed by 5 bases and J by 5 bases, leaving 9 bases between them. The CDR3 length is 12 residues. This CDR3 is CASSRLRETQYF. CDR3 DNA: TGTGCCAGCAGCCGGTTGAGGGAGACCCAGTACTTC.

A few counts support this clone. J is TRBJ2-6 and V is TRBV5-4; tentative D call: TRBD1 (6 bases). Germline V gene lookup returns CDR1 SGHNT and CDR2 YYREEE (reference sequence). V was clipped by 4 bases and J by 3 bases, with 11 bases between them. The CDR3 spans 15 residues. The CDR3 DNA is TGTGCCAGCAGCCTCACAGGGCTTGGGGCCAACGTCCTGACTTTC. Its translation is CASSLTGLGANVLTF. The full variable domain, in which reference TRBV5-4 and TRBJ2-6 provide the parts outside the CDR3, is ETGVTQSPTHLIKTRGQQVTLRCSSQSGHNTVSWYQQALGQGPQFIFQYYREEENGRGNFPPRFSGLQFPNYSSELNVNALELDDSALYLCASSLTGLGANVLTFGAGSRLTVL.

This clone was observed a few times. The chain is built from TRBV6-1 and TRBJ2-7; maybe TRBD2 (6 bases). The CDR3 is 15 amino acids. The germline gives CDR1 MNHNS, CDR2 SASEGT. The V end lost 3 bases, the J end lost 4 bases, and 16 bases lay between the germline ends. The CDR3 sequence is CASSDAGTSRYEQYF. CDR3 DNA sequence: TGTGCCAGCAGTGATGCCGGGACTTCAAGGTACGAGCAGTACTTC.

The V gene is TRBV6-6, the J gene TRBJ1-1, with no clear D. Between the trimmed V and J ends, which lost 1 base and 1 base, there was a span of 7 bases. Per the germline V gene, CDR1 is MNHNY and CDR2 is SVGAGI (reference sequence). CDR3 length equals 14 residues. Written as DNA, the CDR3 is TGTGCCAGCAGTTACTTCGACAAGAACACTGAAGCTTTCTTT. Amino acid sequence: CASSYFDKNTEAFF.

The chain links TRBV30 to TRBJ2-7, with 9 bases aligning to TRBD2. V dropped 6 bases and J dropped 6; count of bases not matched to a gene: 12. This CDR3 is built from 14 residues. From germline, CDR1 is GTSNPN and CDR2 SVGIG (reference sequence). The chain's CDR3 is CACKPGLAGLEQYF. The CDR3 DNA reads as TGTGCCTGCAAACCCGGGCTAGCGGGACTCGAGCAGTACTTC.

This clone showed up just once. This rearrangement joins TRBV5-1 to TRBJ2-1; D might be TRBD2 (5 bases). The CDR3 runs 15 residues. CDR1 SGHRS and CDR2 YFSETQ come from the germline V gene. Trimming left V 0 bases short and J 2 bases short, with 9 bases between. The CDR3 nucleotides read TGCGCCAGCAGCTTGGGGACTCTCACCTACAATGAGCAGTTCTTC. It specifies CASSLGTLTYNEQFF.